The 2 T cell receptor beta chains in this list originate from one sample, sequenced in a study of CD8 T cells in Susac syndrome. After extraction with the RNeasy kit, about 0.5 to 1 ug of the RNA was reverse transcribed using random hexamers. TCRdb re-derived calls from the immunoSEQ multiplex PCR reads in MiXCR, one entry per CDR3 protein. The sample includes some 170,000 distinct CDR3 sequences, 90% to 95% seen only once; the top ten take 0.085% to 0.1%. The sequenced sample consisted of CD4+ T cells from PBMCs. These receptors came from a human donor with Susac syndrome.

The gene calls are TRBV4-2 and TRBJ1-6; no reliable D call. V was pared by 0 bases and J by 5 bases, with 8 bases between. Germline V gene lookup returns CDR1 LGHNA and CDR2 YNFKEQ. This CDR3 contains 15 residues. CDR3 amino acids: CASSQERENNSPLHF. The CDR3 nucleotides are TGTGCCAGCAGCCAAGAAAGGGAAAATAATTCACCCCTCCACTTT.

CDR3 DNA: TGCAGCGTTGGGCCCCGGGACAGGGGCTACGAGCAGTACTTC. Its protein is CSVGPRDRGYEQYF. The chain has TRBV29-1 and TRBJ2-7; 10 positions agree with TRBD1. The CDR3 contains 14 residues. The junction had 6 bases not matched to a gene; V was cut back by 4 bases and J by 3 bases. Germline assignment: CDR1 SQVTM and CDR2 ANQGSEA.